These T cell receptor beta chains were read from a single sample in a study of CD8+ T cells in alopecia areata. Profiled with immunoSEQ multiplex PCR; TCRdb holds only in-frame clones, not every one. Of 150,000 or so clones in the sample, about 54% were seen once. Sequenced: CD4+ T cells sorted from blood. The origin of the receptors is a human donor in good health. The CDR3 runs from the conserved cysteine through the conserved F or W. The D gene is left open where the match is weak. Only part of the rows carry a size: once, few, many, or a class if the clone is expanded.

DNA,CDR3,D,J,V,size
TGTGCCTGGACCAGGACCAGCCGGGGTCGGAACACTGAAGCTTTCTTT,CAWTRTSRGRNTEAFF,.,TRBJ1-1,TRBV30,.
TGTGCCAGCGCAGACAGGGTGGGCTATGGCTACACCTTC,CASADRVGYGYTF,TRBD1,TRBJ1-2,TRBV25-1,.
TGCGCCAGCAGCCAAGTCCAGCTACCGGGGGAGACCCAGTACTTC,CASSQVQLPGETQYF,.,TRBJ2-5,TRBV4-1,.
TGCGCCAGCAGCCAAAAGACAGGGAGGAATCAGCCCCAGCATTTT,CASSQKTGRNQPQHF,TRBD1,TRBJ1-5,TRBV23-1,.
TGTGCCATCAGTGCCACTAGCGGGAACGTCGAGCAGTACTTC,CAISATSGNVEQYF,TRBD2,TRBJ2-7,TRBV10-3,.
TGCAGCGGCCGGGTCTCCGGCCAAGAGCTGTTTTTT,CSGRVSGQELFF,.,TRBJ2-2,TRBV29-1,few
TGCGCCAGCAGCCAAGCTTCATCTAGCGGGAGTTACGAGCAGTACTTC,CASSQASSSGSYEQYF,TRBD2,TRBJ2-7,TRBV4-1,few
TGCAGCCCCGTGGGTGCGGGGTTTGAGCAGTTCTTC,CSPVGAGFEQFF,.,TRBJ2-1,TRBV29-1,few
TGTGCCAGCATCCCCAGCGGGACAGGCTACATGAACACTGAAGCTTTCTTT,CASIPSGTGYMNTEAFF,TRBD1,TRBJ1-1,TRBV7-7,.
TGTGCCAGCAGCTTAGCTTCTAGCAGGGGGGATAAAGCTTTCTTT,CASSLASSRGDKAFF,TRBD1,TRBJ1-1,TRBV7-9,few
TGTGCCAGTAGTAGGGGGACTAGCGGGAGGGCCAATCGCAATGAGCAGTTCTTC,CASSRGTSGRANRNEQFF,TRBD2,TRBJ2-1,TRBV19,.
TGTGCCACCAGCGCCCGGGGGGGCAATCAGCCCCAGCATTTT,CATSARGGNQPQHF,.,TRBJ1-5,TRBV15,.
TGCGCCAGCAGGTCCATGGGTGGGGCCGGGGAGCTGTTTTTT,CASRSMGGAGELFF,.,TRBJ2-2,TRBV4-1,.
TGTGCCATCAGTGGACAGGGAACCGGGGAGCTGTTTTTT,CAISGQGTGELFF,TRBD1,TRBJ2-2,TRBV10-3,few
TGTGCCAGCAGTGAACCGGGACAGGGGGCCTACGAGCAGTACTTC,CASSEPGQGAYEQYF,TRBD1,TRBJ2-7,TRBV25-1,few
TGCGCCAGCAGCGTGTCCCCTAGCGGGATATACAATGAGCAGTTCTTC,CASSVSPSGIYNEQFF,TRBD2,TRBJ2-1,TRBV4-1,.
TGTGCCAGCAGTGAATATACTCAGGAAGAGCAGTACTTC,CASSEYTQEEQYF,.,TRBJ2-7,TRBV25-1,few
TGTGCCAGCAGCAACGTCCTAGCGGGCTACGAGCAGTACTTC,CASSNVLAGYEQYF,TRBD2,TRBJ2-7,TRBV7-2,.
TGTGCCTGGAGCGGCTCTGGAAACACCATATATTTT,CAWSGSGNTIYF,.,TRBJ1-3,TRBV30,.
TGTGCCAGCAGTTACAGGGGGAGAGGCACTGAAGCTTTCTTT,CASSYRGRGTEAFF,.,TRBJ1-1,TRBV6-5,.
TGTGCCAGCAGTCCCCGGACAGGGGGCGTAGGGCAGCCCCAGCATTTT,CASSPRTGGVGQPQHF,TRBD1,TRBJ1-5,TRBV28,.
TGTGCCTGGAGCGACGGACCTTACGAGCAGTACTTC,CAWSDGPYEQYF,.,TRBJ2-7,TRBV30,few
TGTGCCATCAGTGAGGGTCCTCTAGCCAAAAACATTCAGTACTTC,CAISEGPLAKNIQYF,.,TRBJ2-4,TRBV10-3,few
TGTGCCAGCAGTTCCCTCAGGATAGATATTAATGAGCAGTTCTTC,CASSSLRIDINEQFF,.,TRBJ2-1,TRBV27,.
TGCAGCGGAGGGACTAGAAGGAGTCCCGGGGAGCTGTTTTTT,CSGGTRRSPGELFF,TRBD2,TRBJ2-2,TRBV29-1,.
TGTGCCAGCAGCTTAAGGCAGACGGGAGGGAACACAGATACGCAGTATTTT,CASSLRQTGGNTDTQYF,TRBD2,TRBJ2-3,TRBV7-9,.
TGTGCCAGCAGCGGAACTAGCGGGAGGGCCGGGGAGACCCAGTACTTC,CASSGTSGRAGETQYF,TRBD2,TRBJ2-5,TRBV9,.
TGCAGCGTAGAAGGGGCCCTGAACACTGAAGCTTTCTTT,CSVEGALNTEAFF,.,TRBJ1-1,TRBV29-1,.
TGCGCCAGCAGCTCCCTTAGCGGGAGTGGTAGCACAGATACGCAGTATTTT,CASSSLSGSGSTDTQYF,TRBD2,TRBJ2-3,TRBV5-1,.
TGTGCCAGCAGTCGGGAAGGGATCGGAGGCAATGAGCAGTTCTTC,CASSREGIGGNEQFF,.,TRBJ2-1,TRBV2,.
TGTGCCAGCAGCTTGGTTGGGCTCACAGATACGCAGTATTTT,CASSLVGLTDTQYF,.,TRBJ2-3,TRBV5-4,.
TGCGCCAGCCACAGGGACTATGGCTACACCTTC,CASHRDYGYTF,.,TRBJ1-2,TRBV10-2,.
TGCGCCAGCAGCTCACAGATGAACACTGAAGCTTTCTTT,CASSSQMNTEAFF,.,TRBJ1-1,TRBV5-1,.
TGTGCCAGCAGTTACCTTCAGGGAGGCACAGATACGCAGTATTTT,CASSYLQGGTDTQYF,.,TRBJ2-3,TRBV27,.
TGCAGCGTTGTTTCCTACAATGAGCAGTTCTTC,CSVVSYNEQFF,.,TRBJ2-1,TRBV29-1,.
TGTGCCAGCAGTTCCGGACTGAGAGAGACCCAGTACTTC,CASSSGLRETQYF,.,TRBJ2-5,TRBV6-6,.
TGCAGCGTCGCGGACAGGGTCTACGAGCAGTACTTC,CSVADRVYEQYF,TRBD1,TRBJ2-7,TRBV29-1,few
TGTGCCAGCAGTTTAGTCGGGACAGGAGAGACCCAGTACTTC,CASSLVGTGETQYF,TRBD1,TRBJ2-5,TRBV27,.
TGTGCCAGCAAGGAGTTGAACACTGAAGCTTTCTTT,CASKELNTEAFF,.,TRBJ1-1,TRBV28,.
TGTGCCAGCAGCCCTTACATGAGCACCGCGCAGTACTTC,CASSPYMSTAQYF,.,TRBJ2-7,TRBV7-2,.
TGTGCCAGCAGATATCAGGGGGGCACTGAAGCTTTCTTT,CASRYQGGTEAFF,TRBD1,TRBJ1-1,TRBV6-4,many
TGTGCCAGCAGTTACTCTGCCAGGTTTAACTATGGCTACACCTTC,CASSYSARFNYGYTF,.,TRBJ1-2,TRBV6-5,few
TGCAGCGTTGAACCCGACAGGGGGGATGGCTACACCTTC,CSVEPDRGDGYTF,TRBD1,TRBJ1-2,TRBV29-1,.
TGTGCCAGCAGCACCACAGGGGGTCAGCCCCAGCATTTT,CASSTTGGQPQHF,TRBD1,TRBJ1-5,TRBV7-3,.
TGTGCCAGCAGTTACAGCGCTCAGCCCCAGCATTTT,CASSYSAQPQHF,.,TRBJ1-5,TRBV6-6,.
TGTGCCAGCAGTTTAATAGGGAACACTGAAGCTTTCTTT,CASSLIGNTEAFF,.,TRBJ1-1,TRBV27,few
TGCAGCGTTGAAGGAGCAGTGAAAGATACGCAGTATTTT,CSVEGAVKDTQYF,.,TRBJ2-3,TRBV29-1,.
TGTGCCAGCGGACTAGCAGTCTATGAGCAGTTCTTC,CASGLAVYEQFF,TRBD2,TRBJ2-1,TRBV27,.